Reported below is one T cell receptor (beta chain). Other DNA sequences of this sample code for an identical CDR3. This sample is part of a study of blood T cell repertoires in COVID-19. Looking at the study overall: Sites in the United States, Italy and Spain provided acute and convalescent COVID-19 samples. From T cells, B-cell-depleted T cells, or PBMCs came the material, which was cDNA or gDNA.

The participants were between roughly 18 and 89 years old and came from some 23 US areas. TCRdb keeps only in-frame clones here, not all; method: immunoSEQ multiplex PCR. The table has 300,000 to 500,000 clones, 70% to 90% seen once; the top ten hold more than 0.9%. The sequence was obtained from a woman aged 25 to 39 with acute COVID-19. Sequencing used PBMCs or T cells enriched from blood (not recorded which).

The CDR3 region has the DNA TGCGCCAGCAGCTTGGGGGGCCCCAACACTGAAGCTTTCTTT. It encodes CASSLGGPNTEAFF. The rearrangement joins TRBV5-1 to TRBJ1-1; maybe TRBD1 (5 bases). The CDR3 sequence is 14 residues long. V gave up 0 bases and J gave up 2 bases, with 8 bases separating them. The germline CDR1 and CDR2 sequences are SGHRS and YFSETQ.